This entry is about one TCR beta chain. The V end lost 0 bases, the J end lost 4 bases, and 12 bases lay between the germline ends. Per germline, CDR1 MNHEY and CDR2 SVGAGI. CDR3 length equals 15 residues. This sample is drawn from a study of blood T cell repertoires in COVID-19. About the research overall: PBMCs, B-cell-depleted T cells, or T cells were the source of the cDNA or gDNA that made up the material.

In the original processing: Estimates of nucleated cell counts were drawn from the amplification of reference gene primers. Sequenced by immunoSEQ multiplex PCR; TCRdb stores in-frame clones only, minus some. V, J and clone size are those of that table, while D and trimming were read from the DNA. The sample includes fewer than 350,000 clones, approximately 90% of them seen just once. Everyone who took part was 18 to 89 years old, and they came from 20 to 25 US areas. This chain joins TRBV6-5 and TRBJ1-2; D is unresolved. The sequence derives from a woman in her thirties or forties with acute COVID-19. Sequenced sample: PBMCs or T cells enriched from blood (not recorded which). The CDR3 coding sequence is TGTGCCAGCAGTTACTCGCCGTCAGAAGTCTATGGCTACACCTTC. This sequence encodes CASSYSPSEVYGYTF.